Presented here are 32 T cell receptor beta chains from one specimen sequenced in a study of blood T cells in healthy people across ages. It was with a sample-barcoded 5' primer and a J-beta primer mix that a second PCR of roughly 6 to 12 cycles was run. Each CDR3 protein gets one entry after TCRdb re-called the 5' RACE reads with MiXCR. Among about 640,000 distinct CDR3 sequences listed, 58% were seen once. The sequenced sample consisted of blood. The receptors stem from a man aged 60-69 years in good health.

The CDR3 is CSASTEGNGYGYTF. The CDR3 DNA reads TGCAGTGCGAGTACCGAGGGGAATGGCTATGGCTACACCTTC. This rearrangement joins TRBV20-1 to TRBJ1-2; possibly TRBD1 for D (5 bases). Trimming stripped 6 bases from V and 4 bases from J, with 18 bases between. The germline gives CDR1 DFQATT, CDR2 SNEGSKA (reference sequence). CDR3 length: 14 amino acids.

This clonotype occurred a few times. The V call is TRBV6-1, the J call TRBJ1-5; the D gene is possibly TRBD1 (5 bases). Trimming pared 4 bases from V and 4 bases from J, leaving 8 bases between. The V gene's germline CDR1 is MNHNS and CDR2 SASEGT. The CDR3 spans 13 residues. The CDR3 nucleotides read TGTGCCAGCAGTGGGGGGAAGAATCAGCCCCAGCATTTT. It translates to CASSGGKNQPQHF.

CDR3 sequence: CSVEVQQMNTEAFF. In nucleotides, the CDR3 is TGCAGCGTTGAAGTGCAACAGATGAACACTGAAGCTTTCTTT. This sequence joins TRBV29-1 and TRBJ1-1; D remains unclear. Germline-derived CDR1 and CDR2 are SQVTM and ANQGSEA. The CDR3 is 14 residues long. V was shortened by 1 base and J by 0 bases, with 9 bases between the two germline ends.

Only a few counts were recorded for this clonotype. This chain links TRBV6-5 with TRBJ2-4; either TRBD1 or TRBD2 may fit D (5 bases each). V was clipped by 5 bases and J by 1 base, with 12 bases between them. This CDR3 is built from 15 residues. The germline gives CDR1 MNHEY, CDR2 SVGAGI. CDR3 protein: CASSQRGTAKNIQYF. CDR3 nucleotide sequence: TGTGCCAGCAGTCAACGGGGCACTGCCAAAAACATTCAGTACTTC.

This clonotype was seen more than once but under ten times. The chain links TRBV7-9 to TRBJ1-1, with unresolved D. Trimming took 4 bases from V and 1 from J, leaving 4 bases between them. Germline assignment: CDR1 SEHNR and CDR2 FQNEAQ (reference sequence). The CDR3 contains 12 residues. The CDR3 here is CASSWGNTEAFF. The CDR3 DNA reads as TGTGCCAGCAGCTGGGGGAACACTGAAGCTTTCTTT.

The chain carries TRBV6-1 and TRBJ2-3; D possibly corresponds to TRBD2 (5 bases). Germline V gives CDR1 MNHNS, CDR2 SASEGT. Deletions cut 5 bases from V and 6 bases from J, with 12 bases between. The CDR3 covers 13 residues. The CDR3 DNA sequence: TGTGCCAGCAGTAGTACACGAGGGGATACGCAGTATTTT. This codes for CASSSTRGDTQYF.

The chain uses TRBV4-2 and TRBJ2-7; the match to TRBD2 covers 15 bases. The last part of the DNA fits TRBJ2-5 better; the J call may be wrong. The CDR3 has 17 amino acids. CDR1 LGHNA and CDR2 YNFKEQ come from the germline V gene. The CDR3 DNA follows: TGTGCCAGCAGCCAAGAGTCTAGGACTAGCGGGGGGGGGACCCAGTACTTC. Amino acid sequence: CASSQESRTSGGGTQYF.

This clonotype came up a few times. This sequence joins TRBV4-1 and TRBJ2-1, with 9 positions matching TRBD1. V lost 5 bases, J lost 2 bases, and 4 bases stayed unmatched. Germline CDR1 and CDR2: MGHRA and YSYEKL. The CDR3 consists of 15 residues. CDR3 DNA: TGCGCCAGCAGCGCGGGACAGGGTCCCTACAATGAGCAGTTCTTC. Amino acids: CASSAGQGPYNEQFF.

This sequence joins TRBV5-6 and TRBJ2-3; D is unclear. CDR3 size: 14 residues. V was shortened by 2 bases and J by 2 bases, with 9 bases between the two germline ends. Germline CDR1 SGHDT, CDR2 YYEEEE. The CDR3 region has the DNA TGTGCCAGCAGCTTTCGAGCCTACACAGATACGCAGTATTTT. This gives the protein CASSFRAYTDTQYF.

The genes are TRBV4-1 and TRBJ1-4, with a weak D call TRBD1 (6 bases). Germline V CDR1 and CDR2: MGHRA, YSYEKL. The V end lost 4 bases, the J end lost 10 bases, and 22 bases lay between the germline ends. The CDR3 spans 16 residues. This CDR3 reads CASSPTKGGTAGKLFF. CDR3 nucleotide sequence: TGCGCCAGCAGCCCGACTAAGGGGGGGACCGCCGGAAAACTGTTTTTT.

This chain joins TRBV4-2 and TRBJ1-6; 7 bases are shared with TRBD1. CDR1 LGHNA and CDR2 YNFKEQ come from the germline V gene. V shed 2 bases and J 3 bases; nucleotides not matched to a gene: 1. CDR3 size: 15 residues. The CDR3 sequence is CASSQTGVYNSPLHF. In DNA form, the CDR3 reads TGTGCCAGCAGCCAAACAGGGGTCTATAATTCACCCCTCCACTTT.

There are a few counts of this clonotype. The chain carries TRBV25-1 and TRBJ2-7, with D unresolved. The germline V and J ends were trimmed by 1 base and 0 bases, with 13 bases remaining between them. CDR3 length: 16 amino acids. CDR1 is MGHDK and CDR2 is SYGVNS in the germline V gene. CDR3 protein: CASSESPPHSSYEQYF. CDR3 DNA: TGTGCCAGCAGTGAATCGCCCCCCCACAGCTCCTACGAGCAGTACTTC.

This clonotype has more than one count but fewer than ten. This sequence joins TRBV12-3 or TRBV12-4 and TRBJ2-7; D is possibly TRBD1 (5 bases). This CDR3 region has 12 residues. V shed 5 bases and J shed 2 bases, with 7 bases lying between them. The DNA for the CDR3 is TGTGCCAGCAGTCCACAGGCCTACGAGCAGTACTTC. Encoded protein: CASSPQAYEQYF.

The chain recombines TRBV29-1 with TRBJ2-5, with D possibly being TRBD2 (5 bases). This CDR3 contains 13 residues. Germline CDR1 reads SQVTM; CDR2 reads ANQGSEA. The V gene lost 4 bases and the J gene lost 7 bases, with 16 bases spanning the gap. The DNA of the CDR3 is TGCAGCGTTGTTGCCGGGATACTAGGGACCCAGTACTTC. Amino acids: CSVVAGILGTQYF. The variable domain in full, with the rest retrieved from reference TRBV29-1 and TRBJ2-5, is SAVISQKPSRDICQRGTSLTIQCQVDSQVTMMFWYRQQPGQSLTLIATANQGSEATYESGFVIDKFPISRPNLTFSTLTVSNMSPEDSSIYLCSVVAGILGTQYFGPGTRLLVL.

This clonotype was picked up one time. J is TRBJ2-7 and V is TRBV28; tentatively, D is TRBD2 (5 bases). Germline CDR1 MDHEN, CDR2 SYDVKM. Trimming removed 6 bases from V and 5 bases from J, with 17 bases in between. This CDR3 comprises 14 residues. The CDR3 reads CASRPTRIQNEQYF. DNA for the CDR3: TGTGCCAGCAGGCCTACTAGAATCCAGAACGAGCAGTACTTC.

This clonotype turned up a few times. The rearrangement uses TRBV28 and TRBJ2-5; 9 bases line up with TRBD2. The J segment lost 9 bases and the V segment lost 2 bases, leaving 10 bases of the junction unmatched. This CDR3 comprises 15 residues. Germline CDR1 and CDR2: MDHEN and SYDVKM. The CDR3 loop is CASSLASSGEVAQYF. The CDR3 bases are TGTGCCAGCAGTTTAGCGTCTAGCGGGGAGGTGGCCCAGTACTTC.

The genes are TRBV9 and TRBJ2-1; D is perhaps TRBD2 (7 bases). This CDR3 comprises 16 residues. Trimming left V 0 bases short and J 9 bases short, with 19 bases between. Germline CDR1 and CDR2: SGDLS and YYNGEE. As DNA, the CDR3 is TGTGCCAGCAGCGTAGCTCCGAGGGGGGGGGAAGGTGAGCAGTTCTTC. Amino acid sequence: CASSVAPRGGEGEQFF.

With respect to this clonotype: A much larger clone differs by one base, so this may be a read error. The chain joins TRBV11-3 to TRBJ2-1, with 10 bases fitting TRBD2. In germline, CDR1 is SGHNT, CDR2 YENEEA. The CDR3 runs to 15 residues. V shed 4 bases and J 11 bases; nucleotides not matched to a gene: 11. The DNA of the CDR3 is TGTGCCAGCAGCTCACAGCGGGGGGGCCGGGATAAGCAGTTCTTC. As protein: CASSSQRGGRDKQFF.

V is TRBV20-1 and J is TRBJ1-2; 12 nucleotides match TRBD1. Germline CDR1 is DFQATT and CDR2 is SNEGSKA (reference sequence). V lost 3 bases, J lost 13 bases, and 9 bases stayed unmatched. This CDR3 has 13 residues. DNA for the CDR3: TGCAGTGCTAGCGACGGGACAGGGGGCGCGTTCACCTTC. This encodes CSASDGTGGAFTF.

Note on this clonotype: Relative to the germline gene, one junction end is altered; a read error may explain this. The V call is TRBV9, the J call TRBJ1-2, with D possibly TRBD1 on 6 matching bases. CDR1 and CDR2 (germline): SGDLS, YYNGEE. CDR3 length: 16 residues. Here the CDR3 DNA reads TGTGCCAGCAGCGTGGGAGGGGGGAGAGCTAACTATGGCTGCACCTTC. Translation gives CASSVGGGRANYGCTF.

The chain joins TRBV7-8 to TRBJ2-3; 11 positions agree with TRBD2. CDR1 is SGHVS and CDR2 is FQNEAQ in the germline V gene. The CDR3 extends over 15 amino acids. V trimming: 5 bases; J trimming: 3 bases; junction bases outside the gene matches: 4. CDR3 nucleotides: TGTGCCAGCAGCACGGGACTAGCGGATACAGATACGCAGTATTTT. This sequence encodes CASSTGLADTDTQYF. Variable domain in full (rest from reference TRBV7-8 and TRBJ2-3): GAGVSQSPRYKVAKRGQDVALRCDPISGHVSLFWYQQALGQGPEFLTYFQNEAQLDKSGLPSDRFFAERPEGSVSTLKIQRTQQEDSAVYLCASSTGLADTDTQYFGPGTRLTVL.

This chain connects TRBV20-1 to TRBJ2-5; TRBD2 is a possible D gene (5 bases). The CDR3 contains 14 residues. Looked up from germline, CDR1 is DFQATT and CDR2 is SNEGSKA (reference sequence). Deletions cut 5 bases from V and 1 base from J, with 14 bases between. Written as DNA, the CDR3 is TGCAGTGCTTCCCGAAGGACTTCCCAAGAGACCCAGTACTTC. Its translation: CSASRRTSQETQYF.

This clonotype occurred a few times. V gene TRBV6-1 combines with J gene TRBJ2-1; D unresolved. V was shortened by 7 bases and J by 5 bases, with 21 bases between the two germline ends. The CDR3 covers 16 residues. The germline gives CDR1 MNHNS, CDR2 SASEGT. CDR3 in amino acids: CASKFLSGRAHNEQFF. CDR3 sequence (DNA): TGTGCCAGCAAATTCTTATCAGGTCGTGCCCACAATGAGCAGTTCTTC.

This clonotype showed up just once. The rearrangement joins TRBV29-1 to TRBJ2-1; 10 bases fit TRBD1. There are 14 residues in the CDR3. V lost 4 bases and J lost 10; bases outside the gene matches: 10. Germline-derived CDR1 and CDR2 are SQVTM and ANQGSEA. The chain's CDR3 is CSVVIGTGVGEQFF. The DNA of the CDR3 is TGCAGCGTTGTTATCGGGACAGGGGTAGGCGAGCAGTTCTTC.

The CDR3 coding sequence is TGTGCCAGCAGTGAAGGGGGCTCGGGCAATGAGCAGTTCTTC. It specifies CASSEGGSGNEQFF. The rearrangement uses TRBV28 and TRBJ2-1, with 7 bases matching TRBD1. The V gene end was trimmed by 5 bases and the J gene end by 6 bases; junction bases not matched to a gene: 7. Germline V lookup: CDR1 MDHEN, CDR2 SYDVKM. The CDR3 totals 14 residues.

The V and J genes are TRBV27 and TRBJ1-2; tentative D call: TRBD1 (5 bases). Trimming left V 3 bases short and J 4 bases short, with 9 bases between. The germline V gene encodes CDR1 MNHEY and CDR2 SMNVEV (reference sequence). The CDR3 has 13 residues. This CDR3 reads CASSLGRAYGYTF. CDR3 coding DNA: TGTGCCAGCAGTTTGGGACGGGCCTATGGCTACACCTTC.

A few counts support this clonotype. The chain is built from TRBV5-1 and TRBJ2-6; D ambiguous. Germline loops: CDR1 SGHRS, CDR2 YFSETQ. V lost 4 bases to trimming and J lost 0 bases, with 8 bases between them. The CDR3 covers 15 residues. DNA of the CDR3: TGCGCCAGCAGCCCGAAGGGCTCTGGGGCCAACGTCCTGACTTTC. Amino acid sequence: CASSPKGSGANVLTF.

This clonotype was detected a few times. This rearrangement joins TRBV5-1 to TRBJ2-3, with no clear D. The germline V gene has CDR1 SGHRS and CDR2 YFSETQ. V was cut by 1 base and J by 11 bases, with 17 bases left in between. The CDR3 loop spans 14 amino acids. CDR3 nucleotides: TGCGCCAGCAGCTTGTATGACCACGGCGGCGGGCAGTATTTT. Amino acids: CASSLYDHGGGQYF. The variable domain in full, with the rest retrieved from reference TRBV5-1 and TRBJ2-3, is KAGVTQTPRYLIKTRGQQVTLSCSPISGHRSVSWYQQTPGQGLQFLFEYFSETQRNKGNFPGRFSGRQFSNSRSEMNVSTLELGDSALYLCASSLYDHGGGQYFGPGTRLTVL.

The chain recombines TRBV7-2 with TRBJ2-5, with D possibly being TRBD2 (6 bases). The CDR3 length is 14 residues. The V gene lost 4 bases and the J gene lost 5 bases, with 14 bases spanning the gap. Germline CDR1 and CDR2: SGHTA and FQGNSA. The CDR3 region is CASSSWGGTETQYF. In nucleotides, the CDR3 is TGTGCCAGCAGCTCGTGGGGCGGGACGGAGACCCAGTACTTC.

This rearrangement joins TRBV19 to TRBJ2-7; a weak D match, TRBD1 (7 bases). The germline V gene encodes CDR1 LNHDA and CDR2 SQIVND (reference sequence). The V end lost 3 bases, the J end lost 1 base, and 10 bases lay between the germline ends. This CDR3 has 14 amino acids. CDR3: CASSIQGGSYEQYF. CDR3 bases: TGTGCCAGTAGTATCCAGGGGGGATCCTACGAGCAGTACTTC.

The chain combines TRBV10-3 with TRBJ2-7; D uncertain. Germline V gene lookup returns CDR1 ENHRY and CDR2 SYGVKD. V was pared by 5 bases and J by 3 bases, with 17 bases between. This CDR3 is 15 amino acids long. This CDR3 is CAISPGRQVVYEQYF. In DNA, the CDR3 is TGTGCCATCAGTCCCGGTCGGCAGGTAGTCTACGAGCAGTACTTC.

V usage is TRBV3-1 and J usage is TRBJ1-2; 8 bases line up with TRBD1. The CDR3 length is 15 residues. CDR1 is LGHDT, CDR2 YNNKEL, per germline (reference sequence). J lost 6 bases, V lost 4 bases, and 10 bases had no gene match. The CDR3 loop reads CASSPAGGSVDGYTF. CDR3 coding DNA: TGTGCCAGCAGCCCCGCAGGGGGCTCGGTCGATGGCTACACCTTC.